The 10 T cell receptor beta chains below were found in one sample sequenced in a study of blood T cells in healthy people across ages. A J-beta primer mix and a sample-barcoded 5' primer were used in a second PCR of about 7 to 12 cycles. TCRdb redid the calling of the 5' RACE reads with MiXCR, one entry per CDR3 protein. The data contain about 830,000 distinct CDR3 sequences, 62% of them seen just once; the ten biggest clones take up 25% to 30%. The sequenced sample was blood. Receptors were obtained from a man aged 25-40 years in good health.

This clonotype has more than one count but fewer than ten. The chain employs TRBV6-5 and TRBJ2-1; 9 bases line up with TRBD1. The CDR3 sequence is 15 residues long. Looked up from germline, CDR1 is MNHEY and CDR2 is SVGAGI. The trim removed 1 base at V and 7 bases at J, leaving 5 bases unmatched. The CDR3 DNA is TGTGCCAGCAGTTACTGGGGACAGGGAGTGAATGAGCAGTTCTTC. It translates to CASSYWGQGVNEQFF.

The sample holds a few counts of this clonotype. The rearrangement uses TRBV6-6 and TRBJ2-7; no clear D. Trimming removed 2 bases from V and 3 bases from J, with 11 bases in between. The CDR3 consists of 14 residues. CDR1 and CDR2 from the germline V gene are MNHNY and SVGAGI (reference sequence). CDR3 protein: CASSYKDTNYEQYF. In DNA form, the CDR3 reads TGTGCCAGCAGTTACAAAGACACAAACTACGAGCAGTACTTC.

This chain joins TRBV29-1 and TRBJ2-5, with 9 nucleotides matching TRBD2. The CDR3 contains 14 residues. The V and J ends lost 4 bases and 4 bases, in that order; junction bases with no gene match: 7. CDR1 and CDR2 (germline): SQVTM, ANQGSEA. The CDR3, as DNA: TGCAGCGTTGTACGTAGCGGGGGCTCAGAGACCCAGTACTTC. Translated: CSVVRSGGSETQYF.

This clonotype showed up just a few times. V and J are TRBV29-1 and TRBJ2-3; 7 bases align to TRBD1. This CDR3 has 12 residues. Unmatched junction bases numbered 4, after V lost 8 bases and J lost 2 bases. CDR1 is SQVTM, CDR2 ANQGSEA, per germline. The CDR3 DNA reads as TGCAGCTCCGGGACAGACACAGATACGCAGTATTTT. It codes for CSSGTDTDTQYF.

This clonotype occurred a few times. The rearrangement uses TRBV29-1 and TRBJ1-1, with D unresolved. V lost 8 bases to trimming and J lost 10 bases, with 17 bases between them. Germline lookup yields CDR1 SQVTM and CDR2 ANQGSEA. This CDR3 is built from 11 residues. CDR3 in DNA: TGCAGCTCCGGGGAGACCGACGGAGCTTTCTTT. Translated, it gives CSSGETDGAFF.

The chain is built from TRBV7-2 and TRBJ2-3; maybe TRBD1 (6 bases). The CDR3 spans 17 residues. Germline V gene sequence: CDR1 SGHTA, CDR2 FQGNSA. Trimming shortened V by 5 bases and J by 0 bases, and 18 bases separated the two germline ends. The CDR3 DNA reads as TGTGCCAGCAGCCCACCGGGACAAGGATCCAGCACAGATACGCAGTATTTT. Its translation is CASSPPGQGSSTDTQYF.

Of note for this clonotype: An end of the junction does not agree with germline; a read error may underlie this. This chain connects TRBV4-3 to TRBJ2-1, with TRBD2 matching 13 bases. The CDR3 totals 16 residues. Germline CDR1 LGHNA, CDR2 YSLEER. The CDR3 DNA is TGCGCCAGCACCCAAGGGACTAGCGGGGAAAACAATGAGCAGTTCTTC. This encodes CASTQGTSGENNEQFF.

The rearrangement uses TRBV6-5 and TRBJ2-1; 9 positions match TRBD1. CDR1 is MNHEY, CDR2 SVGAGI, per germline. The CDR3 covers 15 residues. J lost 9 bases, V lost 7 bases, and 13 bases had no gene match. In DNA, the CDR3 is TGTGCCAGCACCGATCCGGGACAGGGTCTTGGTGAGCAGTTCTTC. Protein sequence: CASTDPGQGLGEQFF.

This clonotype was counted between two and nine times. The chain has TRBV29-1 and TRBJ2-5; D may be TRBD1 or TRBD2 (6 bases each). The CDR3 spans 14 residues. Germline CDR1 is SQVTM and CDR2 is ANQGSEA. The ends were cut back, 1 base at V and 5 bases at J, with 14 bases in the middle. CDR3 bases: TGCAGCGTTGAAGTATCGGGGGCGAGGGAGACCCAGTACTTC. This gives the protein CSVEVSGARETQYF.

The chain joins TRBV29-1 to TRBJ2-5, with D uncertain. Deletions cut 4 bases from V and 4 bases from J, with 13 bases between. Germline CDR1 is SQVTM and CDR2 is ANQGSEA. The CDR3 spans 13 residues. The CDR3 DNA sequence: TGCAGCGTTGGGGTAGAGTACCGAGAGACCCAGTACTTC. Translated, it gives CSVGVEYRETQYF.